This T cell receptor (beta chain) is drawn from a study of OX40 agonist ivuxolimab in advanced cancers. This CDR3 contains 14 residues. The V end lost 6 bases, the J end lost 1 base, and 9 bases lay between the germline ends. Looked up from germline, CDR1 is MNHEY and CDR2 is SVGAGI. Profiling relied on immunoSEQ multiplex PCR, and the TCRdb table lists in-frame clones only, not all of them. The sample carries under 80,000 clones, over 70% recorded once. V is TRBV6-5 and J is TRBJ2-2; no firm D call. The sample here was CD4+ or CD8+ T cells sorted from blood, taken in a trial of the OX40 agonist ivuxolimab. This sequence was found in an adult with an advanced solid tumor such as melanoma, head and neck, liver or kidney cancer. The CDR3 nucleotides read TGTGCCAGCAGGTTTGACTGGAACACCGGGGAGCTGTTTTTT. As protein: CASRFDWNTGELFF.